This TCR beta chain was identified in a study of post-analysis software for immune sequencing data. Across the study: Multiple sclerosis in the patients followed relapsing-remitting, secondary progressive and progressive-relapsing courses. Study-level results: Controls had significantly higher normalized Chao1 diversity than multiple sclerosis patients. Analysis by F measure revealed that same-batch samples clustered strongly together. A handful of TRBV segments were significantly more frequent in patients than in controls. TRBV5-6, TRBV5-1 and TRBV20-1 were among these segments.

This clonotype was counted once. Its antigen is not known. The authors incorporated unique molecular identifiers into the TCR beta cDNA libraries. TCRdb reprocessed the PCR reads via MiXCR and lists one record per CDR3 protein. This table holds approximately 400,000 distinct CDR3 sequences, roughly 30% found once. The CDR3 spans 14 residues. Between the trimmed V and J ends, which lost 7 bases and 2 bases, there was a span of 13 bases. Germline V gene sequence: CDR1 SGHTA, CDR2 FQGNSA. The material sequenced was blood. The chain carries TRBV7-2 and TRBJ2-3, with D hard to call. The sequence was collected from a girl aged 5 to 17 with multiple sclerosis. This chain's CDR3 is CASNFESTTDTQYF. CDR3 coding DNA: TGTGCCAGCAACTTCGAGAGCACCACAGATACGCAGTATTTT.